This T cell receptor beta chain is drawn from a study of radiation and T cells in renal cell carcinoma. At the level of the study: Nephrectomy followed 15 Gy stereotactic body radiation by 4 weeks.

General study points: Without pretreatment biopsies, baseline tumor clonotype presence was undetermined. In blood, top tumor clones expanded by 2 weeks, shrinking by 4.

Clones were sequenced by immunoSEQ multiplex PCR, and TCRdb holds only the in-frame ones, with some missing. The table includes 100,000 to 150,000 clones, around 80% detected once. Of note for this clone: Its antigen is as yet unknown.

The time point denotes: baseline pretreatment blood. Treatment here: 15 Gy SBRT to primary tumor, nephrectomy 4 weeks later. Germline V gene sequence: CDR1 SGHDT, CDR2 YYEEEE. With V trimmed by 0 bases and J by 3 bases, 5 bases remained unmatched. CDR3 length: 17 residues. This chain joins TRBV5-6 and TRBJ2-1; TRBD1 matches 11 bases. Source: blood, taken from a patient whose treatment included radiotherapy and nephrectomy. This TCR was recovered from a woman aged 60-75 years with renal cell carcinoma. CDR3 sequence reads: CASSLGTGGSGYNEQFF. The DNA for the CDR3 is TGTGCCAGCAGCTTGGGGACAGGGGGCTCGGGCTACAATGAGCAGTTCTTC.